This T cell receptor (beta chain) was identified during a study of cytomegalovirus exposure and HLA in healthy donors. The CDR3 is 14 amino acids. V was pared by 1 base and J by 7 bases, with 13 bases between. Per germline, CDR1 LGHNA and CDR2 YSLEER. Vbeta (60) and Jbeta (13) primers were used in the PCR. Assay used: immunoSEQ multiplex PCR; TCRdb lists only in-frame clones, some missing. The sample has about 190,000 clones. The sequence was obtained from a young man in good health and CMV-seronegative. What was sequenced was PBMCs. The V gene is TRBV4-3, the J gene TRBJ2-5, with D tentatively TRBD2 (6 bases). DNA for the CDR3: TGCGCCAGCAGCCAAGGACTGAGCGGGCCGACCCAGTACTTC. Translating it yields CASSQGLSGPTQYF.